This T cell receptor beta chain emerged from a study of T cell repertoires in cytomegalovirus infection. Regarding the study as a whole: Carriers of CMV plus the relevant HLA were identified by cumulative public TCR beta family frequency.

The CDR3 loop spans 16 amino acids. V trimming: 5 bases; J trimming: 10 bases; junction bases outside the gene matches: 13. Germline V gives CDR1 KGHSH, CDR2 LQKENI. In TCRdb, the reads were re-called with MiXCR into one record per CDR3 protein. This sample yields around 260,000 distinct CDR3 sequences, of which 9.1% are seen a single time; roughly 16% belongs to the top ten. This clonotype was seen only a few times. Antigen specificity is unknown. The sample consisted of PBMCs. The sequence was collected from a human donor in good health (CMV status not recorded). Some clones in this sample may be carry-over from other donors' samples. This rearrangement joins TRBV18 to TRBJ1-6; 8 bases are a match to TRBD1. The CDR3 here is CASSVTGTGGDSPLHF. The CDR3 nucleotides are TGTGCCAGCTCAGTAACCGGGACAGGAGGAGACTCACCCCTCCACTTT.